This T cell receptor (beta chain) was recorded in a study of early T cells in non-severe SARS-CoV-2 infection. Whole-study findings and limits: Private and CD4 specificities were missed by VDJdb matching, which favored anti-spike CD8 responses.

With respect to this clonotype: Its antigen remains unknown.

Attachment of unique molecular identifiers was made to individual cDNA molecules. TCRdb passed the 5' RACE reads through MiXCR, listing each CDR3 protein once. The sample yields some 87,000 distinct CDR3 sequences, roughly 13% seen once. The CDR3 is 17 amino acids. The rearrangement joins TRBV12-2 to TRBJ1-3. TRBV12-2 is a documented pseudogene. The material sequenced was whole blood. This TCR derives from an adult who was a healthcare worker with PCR-confirmed SARS-CoV-2 infection or an uninfected control (not recorded which). Here the CDR3 DNA reads TGTGCAAGTCTCTTCCTAATATACGGGTCACCTGAAAACACCATATATTTT. Translated: CASLFLIYGSPENTIYF.